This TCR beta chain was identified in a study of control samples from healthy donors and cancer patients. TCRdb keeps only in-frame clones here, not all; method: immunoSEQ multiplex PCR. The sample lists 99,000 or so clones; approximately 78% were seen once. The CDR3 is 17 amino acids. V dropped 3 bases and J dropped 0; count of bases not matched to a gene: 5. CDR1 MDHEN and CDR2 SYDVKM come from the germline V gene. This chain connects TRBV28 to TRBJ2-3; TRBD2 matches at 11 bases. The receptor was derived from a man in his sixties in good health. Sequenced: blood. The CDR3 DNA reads TGTGCCAGCAGTTTTCCCATAGCGGGAGGGAGCACAGATACGCAGTATTTT. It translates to CASSFPIAGGSTDTQYF.